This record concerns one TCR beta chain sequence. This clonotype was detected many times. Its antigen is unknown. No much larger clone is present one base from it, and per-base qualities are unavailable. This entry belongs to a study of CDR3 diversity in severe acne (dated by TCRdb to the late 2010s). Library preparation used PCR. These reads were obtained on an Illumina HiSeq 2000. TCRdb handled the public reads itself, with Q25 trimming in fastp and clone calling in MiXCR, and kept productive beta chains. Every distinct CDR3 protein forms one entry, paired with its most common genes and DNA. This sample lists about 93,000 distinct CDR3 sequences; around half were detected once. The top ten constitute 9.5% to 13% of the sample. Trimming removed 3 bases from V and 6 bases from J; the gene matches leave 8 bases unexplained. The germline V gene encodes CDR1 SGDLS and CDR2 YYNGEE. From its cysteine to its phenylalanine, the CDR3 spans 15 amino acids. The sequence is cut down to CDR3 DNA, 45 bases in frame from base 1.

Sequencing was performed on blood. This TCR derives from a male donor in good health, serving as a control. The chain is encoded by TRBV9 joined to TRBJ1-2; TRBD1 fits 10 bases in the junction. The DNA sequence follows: TGTGCCAGCAGCGCTAGGACAGGGGGTTCTCATGGCTACACCTTC. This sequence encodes CASSARTGGSHGYTF.